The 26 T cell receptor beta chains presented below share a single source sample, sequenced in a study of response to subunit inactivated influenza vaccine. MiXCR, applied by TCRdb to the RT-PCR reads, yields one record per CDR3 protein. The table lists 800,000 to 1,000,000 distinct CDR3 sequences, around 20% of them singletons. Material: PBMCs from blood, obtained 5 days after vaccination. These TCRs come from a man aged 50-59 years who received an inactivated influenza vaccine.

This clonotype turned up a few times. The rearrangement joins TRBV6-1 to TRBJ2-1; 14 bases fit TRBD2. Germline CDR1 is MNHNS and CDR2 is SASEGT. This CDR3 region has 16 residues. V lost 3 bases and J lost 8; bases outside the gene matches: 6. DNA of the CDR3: TGTGCCAGCAGTGACGCGACTAGCGGGAGGGTTTATGAGCAGTTCTTC. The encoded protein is CASSDATSGRVYEQFF.

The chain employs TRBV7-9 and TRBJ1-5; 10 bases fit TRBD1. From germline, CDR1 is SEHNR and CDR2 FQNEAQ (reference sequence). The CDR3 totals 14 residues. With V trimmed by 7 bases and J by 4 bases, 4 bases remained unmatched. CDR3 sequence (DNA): TGTGCCAGCAAGGGACAGGGGACGAATCAGCCCCAGCATTTT. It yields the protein CASKGQGTNQPQHF.

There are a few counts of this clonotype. The DNA of the CDR3 is TGTGCCAGCAGTTACCTTGCAACCGGGGAGCTGTTTTTT. It yields the protein CASSYLATGELFF. This chain connects TRBV6-5 to TRBJ2-2; no clear D. The CDR3 length is 13 residues. Germline V CDR1 and CDR2: MNHEY, SVGAGI. With 2 bases removed from V and 5 bases from J, the gap between germline ends came to 6 bases.

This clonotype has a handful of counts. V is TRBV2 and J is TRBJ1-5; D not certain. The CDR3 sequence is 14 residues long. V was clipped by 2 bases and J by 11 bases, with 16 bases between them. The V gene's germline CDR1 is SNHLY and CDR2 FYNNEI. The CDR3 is CASSEFPRKASQHF. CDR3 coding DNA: TGTGCCAGCAGTGAATTTCCTCGTAAGGCTTCCCAGCATTTT.

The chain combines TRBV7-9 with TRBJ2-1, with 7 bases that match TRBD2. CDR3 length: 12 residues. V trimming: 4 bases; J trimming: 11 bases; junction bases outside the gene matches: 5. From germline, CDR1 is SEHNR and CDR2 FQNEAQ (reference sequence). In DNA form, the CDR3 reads TGTGCCAGCAGCTGGGGCGGGAGTAAGCAGTTCTTC. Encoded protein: CASSWGGSKQFF.

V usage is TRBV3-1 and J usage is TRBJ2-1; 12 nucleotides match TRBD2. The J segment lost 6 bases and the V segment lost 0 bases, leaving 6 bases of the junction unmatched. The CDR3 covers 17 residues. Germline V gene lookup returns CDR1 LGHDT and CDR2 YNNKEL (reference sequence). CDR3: CASSQDSSGRAGNEQFF. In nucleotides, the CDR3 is TGTGCCAGCAGCCAAGATTCTAGCGGGAGGGCCGGCAATGAGCAGTTCTTC.

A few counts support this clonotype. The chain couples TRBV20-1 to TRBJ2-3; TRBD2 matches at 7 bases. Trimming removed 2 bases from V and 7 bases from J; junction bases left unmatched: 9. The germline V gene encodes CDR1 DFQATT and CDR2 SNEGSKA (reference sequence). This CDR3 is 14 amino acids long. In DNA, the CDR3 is TGCAGTGCTAGATCCTTCGTGGGGGGGAATACGCAGTATTTT. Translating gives CSARSFVGGNTQYF.

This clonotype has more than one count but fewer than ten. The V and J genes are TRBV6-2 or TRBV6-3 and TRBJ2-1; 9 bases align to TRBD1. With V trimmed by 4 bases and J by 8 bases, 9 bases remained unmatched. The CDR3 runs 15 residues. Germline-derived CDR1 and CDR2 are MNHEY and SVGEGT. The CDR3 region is CASSSSGTGSHEQFF. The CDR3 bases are TGTGCCAGCAGTTCCTCCGGGACAGGGTCTCATGAGCAGTTCTTC.

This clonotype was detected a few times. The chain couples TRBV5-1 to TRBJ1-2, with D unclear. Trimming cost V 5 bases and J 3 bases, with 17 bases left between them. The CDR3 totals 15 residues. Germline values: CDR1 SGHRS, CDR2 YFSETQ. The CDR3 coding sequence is TGCGCCAGCAGTCTCTCCGGAAAGGTAGACTATGGCTACACCTTC. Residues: CASSLSGKVDYGYTF.

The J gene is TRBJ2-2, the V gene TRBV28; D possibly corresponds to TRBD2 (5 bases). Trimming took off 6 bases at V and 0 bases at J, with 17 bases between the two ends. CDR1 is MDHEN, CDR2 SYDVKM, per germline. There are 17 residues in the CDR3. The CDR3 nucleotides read TGTGCCAGCAGGGTCCCGGGGATATCCGCGAACACCGGGGAGCTGTTTTTT. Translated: CASRVPGISANTGELFF. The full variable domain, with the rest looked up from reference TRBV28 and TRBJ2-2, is DVKVTQSSRYLVKRTGEKVFLECVQDMDHENMFWYRQDPGLGLRLIYFSYDVKMKEKGDIPEGYSVSREKKERFSLILESASTNQTSMYLCASRVPGISANTGELFFGEGSRLTVL.

The DNA of the CDR3 is TGTGCCAGCAGTTACAGGCAGGCCCGAGGTGGCTATGGCTACACCTTC. Its protein is CASSYRQARGGYGYTF. This rearrangement joins TRBV6-5 to TRBJ1-2; D gene unclear. V gave up 2 bases and J gave up 4 bases, with 17 bases separating them. The CDR3 length is 16 residues. The germline V gene encodes CDR1 MNHEY and CDR2 SVGAGI.

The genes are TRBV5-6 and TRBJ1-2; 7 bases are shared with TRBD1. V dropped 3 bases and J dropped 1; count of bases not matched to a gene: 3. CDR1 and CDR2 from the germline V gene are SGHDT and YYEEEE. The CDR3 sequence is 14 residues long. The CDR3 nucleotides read TGTGCCAGCAGCTACGGGACAGTTAACTATGGCTACACCTTC. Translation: CASSYGTVNYGYTF. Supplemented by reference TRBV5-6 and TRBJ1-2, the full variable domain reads DAGVTQSPTHLIKTRGQQVTLRCSPKSGHDTVSWYQQALGQGPQFIFQYYEEEERQRGNFPDRFSGHQFPNYSSELNVNALLLGDSALYLCASSYGTVNYGYTFGSGTRLTVV.

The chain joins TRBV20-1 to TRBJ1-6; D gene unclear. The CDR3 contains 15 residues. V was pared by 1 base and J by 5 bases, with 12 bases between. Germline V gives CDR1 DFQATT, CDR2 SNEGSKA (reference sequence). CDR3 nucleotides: TGCAGTGCTAGAGCGGCTAATCCGAATAATTCACCCCTCCACTTT. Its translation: CSARAANPNNSPLHF.

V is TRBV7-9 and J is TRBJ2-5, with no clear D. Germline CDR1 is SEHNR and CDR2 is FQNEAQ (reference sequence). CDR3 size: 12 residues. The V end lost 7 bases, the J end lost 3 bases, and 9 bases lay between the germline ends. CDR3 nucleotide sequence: TGTGCCAGCATTATAGCCAAAGAGACCCAGTACTTC. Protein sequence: CASIIAKETQYF.

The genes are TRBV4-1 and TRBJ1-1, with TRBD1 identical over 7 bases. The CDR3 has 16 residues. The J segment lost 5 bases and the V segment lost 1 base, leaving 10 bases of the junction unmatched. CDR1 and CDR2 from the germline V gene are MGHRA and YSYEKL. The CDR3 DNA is TGCGCCAGCAGCCAAGTGAGGGGGCCCCTAGGGACTGAAGCTTTCTTT. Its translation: CASSQVRGPLGTEAFF.

CDR3 residues: CSVEDQLAGGYSYEQYF. The CDR3 region has the DNA TGCAGCGTTGAAGATCAACTAGCGGGAGGATACTCCTACGAGCAGTACTTC. The chain employs TRBV29-1 and TRBJ2-7; 12 nucleotides match TRBD2. Germline CDR1 SQVTM, CDR2 ANQGSEA. CDR3 length: 17 residues. V trimming: 0 bases; J trimming: 0 bases; junction bases outside the gene matches: 6.

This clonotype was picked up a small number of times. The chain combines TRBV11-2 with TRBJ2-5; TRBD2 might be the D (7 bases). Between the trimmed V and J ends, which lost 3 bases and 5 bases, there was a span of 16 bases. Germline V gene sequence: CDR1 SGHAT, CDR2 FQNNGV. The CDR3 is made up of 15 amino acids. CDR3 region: CASSLDTGGWETQYF. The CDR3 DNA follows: TGTGCCAGCAGCTTGGACACGGGGGGCTGGGAGACCCAGTACTTC.

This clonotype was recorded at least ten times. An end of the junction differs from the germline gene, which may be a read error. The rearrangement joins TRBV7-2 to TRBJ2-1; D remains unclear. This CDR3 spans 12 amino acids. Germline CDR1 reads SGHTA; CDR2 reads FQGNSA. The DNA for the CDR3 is TGCGCCAGCAGCTTGGAACTCGGGGAGCAGTTCTTC. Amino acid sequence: CASSLELGEQFF.

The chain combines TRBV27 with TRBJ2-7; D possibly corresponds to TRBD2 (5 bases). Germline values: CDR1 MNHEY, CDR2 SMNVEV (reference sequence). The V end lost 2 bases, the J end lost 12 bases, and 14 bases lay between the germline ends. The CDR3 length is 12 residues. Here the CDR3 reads CASSLIGRAPYF. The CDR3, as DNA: TGTGCCAGCAGTTTAATCGGGCGGGCGCCGTACTTC.

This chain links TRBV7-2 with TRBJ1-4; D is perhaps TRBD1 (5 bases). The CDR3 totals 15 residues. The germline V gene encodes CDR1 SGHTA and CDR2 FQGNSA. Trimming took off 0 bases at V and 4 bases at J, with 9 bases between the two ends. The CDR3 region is CASSLAQGFNEKLFF. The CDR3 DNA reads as TGTGCCAGCAGCTTAGCCCAGGGTTTTAATGAAAAACTGTTTTTT.

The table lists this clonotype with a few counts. The CDR3 DNA reads as TGTGCCAGCAGGCTACAGGGACTCACTGAAGCTTTCTTT. As protein: CASRLQGLTEAFF. The chain carries TRBV4-2 and TRBJ1-1; weak D call: TRBD1 (6 bases). The germline gives CDR1 LGHNA, CDR2 YNFKEQ. V shed 6 bases and J shed 4 bases, with 12 bases lying between them. This CDR3 has 13 residues.

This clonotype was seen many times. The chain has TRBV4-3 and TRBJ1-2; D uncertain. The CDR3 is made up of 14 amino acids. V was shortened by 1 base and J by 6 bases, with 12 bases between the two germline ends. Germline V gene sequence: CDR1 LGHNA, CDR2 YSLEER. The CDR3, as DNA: TGCGCCAGCAGCCAAGTTTATGGTGGGCATGGCTACACCTTC. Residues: CASSQVYGGHGYTF.

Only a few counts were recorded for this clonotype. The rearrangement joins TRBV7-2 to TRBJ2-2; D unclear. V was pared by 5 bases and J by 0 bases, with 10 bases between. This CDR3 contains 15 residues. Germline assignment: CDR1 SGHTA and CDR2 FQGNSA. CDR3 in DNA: TGTGCCAGCAGCGTGCAAGGATCGAACACCGGGGAGCTGTTTTTT. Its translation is CASSVQGSNTGELFF.

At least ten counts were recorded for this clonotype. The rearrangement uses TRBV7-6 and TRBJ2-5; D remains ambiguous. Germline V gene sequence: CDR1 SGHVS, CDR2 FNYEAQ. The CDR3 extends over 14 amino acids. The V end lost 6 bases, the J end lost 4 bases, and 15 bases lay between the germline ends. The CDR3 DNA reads TGTGCCAGCAGTCCGGGCCCCAGAGGAGAGACCCAGTACTTC. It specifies CASSPGPRGETQYF.

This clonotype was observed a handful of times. CDR3 residues: CASSPSYEGRGANVLTF. DNA of the CDR3: TGTGCCAGCAGCCCCTCGTACGAGGGGCGAGGGGCCAACGTCCTGACTTTC. The chain links TRBV11-2 to TRBJ2-6; possibly TRBD1 or TRBD2 for D (5 bases each). This CDR3 is 17 amino acids long. Per the germline V gene, CDR1 is SGHAT and CDR2 is FQNNGV. V lost 5 bases, J lost 4 bases, and 18 bases lay in between. The full variable domain, rest sourced from reference TRBV11-2 and TRBJ2-6, is EAGVAQSPRYKIIEKRQSVAFWCNPISGHATLYWYQQILGQGPKLLIQFQNNGVVDDSQLPKDRFSAERLKGVDSTLKIQPAKLEDSAVYLCASSPSYEGRGANVLTFGAGSRLTVL.

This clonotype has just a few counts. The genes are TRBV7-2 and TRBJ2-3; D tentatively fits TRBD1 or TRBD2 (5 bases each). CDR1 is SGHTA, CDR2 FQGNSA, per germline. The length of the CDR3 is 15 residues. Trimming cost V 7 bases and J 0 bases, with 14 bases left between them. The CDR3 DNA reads TGTGCCAGCACCCGGGGCGGGCCAAGCACAGATACGCAGTATTTT. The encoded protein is CASTRGGPSTDTQYF.